The entry below describes one T cell receptor (beta chain). This sample is drawn from a study of T cells after yellow fever vaccination. Per germline, CDR1 LGHNT and CDR2 FRNRAP. This CDR3 has 19 residues. Deletions cut 3 bases from V and 0 bases from J, with 21 bases between. TCRdb reanalysed the 5' RACE reads using MiXCR and keeps one entry per CDR3 protein. Of about 330,000 distinct CDR3 sequences in the sample, over 4% are singletons; the top ten hold under 30%. The sequence derives from a man younger than 35 who received the YFV17D yellow fever vaccine. The chain links TRBV12-5 to TRBJ1-5; TRBD1 might be the D (5 bases). Sequenced material: PBMCs, taken 5 days after the yellow fever booster vaccination. This CDR3 reads CASGLSQGRVGYSNQPQHF. The CDR3 DNA sequence: TGTGCTAGTGGTTTAAGTCAGGGAAGGGTAGGATATAGCAATCAGCCCCAGCATTTT.